This TCR beta chain was obtained from a study of blood T cell repertoires in COVID-19. Whole-study context: T cells, B-cell-depleted T cells, or PBMCs supplied cDNA or gDNA.

The CDR3 is 15 residues long. CDR1 SGHAT and CDR2 FQNNGV come from the germline V gene. After removal of 5 bases from V and 1 base from J, the junction contained 2 bases not matched to a gene. Sequenced by immunoSEQ multiplex PCR; TCRdb stores in-frame clones only, minus some. This table holds some 42,000 clones, roughly 84% found once. This clone was detected only once. The receptor comes from a human donor in a cohort sampled during active COVID-19. J is TRBJ2-1 and V is TRBV11-2; 10 bases match TRBD1. Sequencing input: peripheral blood. The CDR3 here is CASSRDRGSYNEQFF. CDR3 coding DNA: TGTGCCAGCAGCCGGGACAGGGGATCCTACAATGAGCAGTTCTTC.